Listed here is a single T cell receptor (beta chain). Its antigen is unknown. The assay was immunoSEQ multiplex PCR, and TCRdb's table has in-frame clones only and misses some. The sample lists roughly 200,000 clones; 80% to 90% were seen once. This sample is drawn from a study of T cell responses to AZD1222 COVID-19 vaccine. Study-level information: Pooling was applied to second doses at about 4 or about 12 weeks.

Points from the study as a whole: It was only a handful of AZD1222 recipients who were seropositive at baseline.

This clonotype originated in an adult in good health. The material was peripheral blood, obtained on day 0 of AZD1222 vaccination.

CDR3: CASSPLGTNPTDTQYF. The CDR3 region has the DNA TGTGCCAGCAGCCCCCTCGGGACAAATCCGACAGATACGCAGTATTTT. The chain has TRBV7-9 and TRBJ2-3; D possibly corresponds to TRBD1 (6 bases). In germline, CDR1 is SEHNR, CDR2 FQNEAQ (reference sequence). The ends were cut back, 5 bases at V and 3 bases at J, with 18 bases in the middle. The CDR3 has 16 amino acids.